Reported below is one T cell receptor (beta chain). What it binds is not known. The V and J ends lost 3 bases and 5 bases, in that order; junction bases with no gene match: 6. In germline, CDR1 is SGHRS, CDR2 YFSETQ. The CDR3 runs to 14 residues. The sample is drawn from a study of identical twins. General observations from the study: The abundant beta clonotypes from cord blood had fewer insertions, and memory repertoires had none of this. Beta out-of-frame sequences showed weaker excess sharing between twins.

MiXCR was run by TCRdb on the 5' RACE reads, yielding one entry per CDR3 protein. The sample yields some 1,700,000 distinct CDR3 sequences, about 32% seen once. The sequence was obtained from a newborn girl in good health. Sequencing was done on a sample of cord blood. The V gene is TRBV5-1, the J gene TRBJ2-3; TRBD2 agrees at 7 bases. CDR3 amino acids: CASSWDYRGDTQYF. CDR3 DNA: TGCGCCAGCAGCTGGGACTACCGGGGAGATACGCAGTATTTT. Full variable domain (remainder filled in from reference TRBV5-1 and TRBJ2-3): KAGVTQTPRYLIKTRGQQVTLSCSPISGHRSVSWYQQTPGQGLQFLFEYFSETQRNKGNFPGRFSGRQFSNSRSEMNVSTLELGDSALYLCASSWDYRGDTQYFGPGTRLTVL.